This TCR beta chain was retrieved from a study of patients and donors after allogeneic stem cell transplantation. Looked up from germline, CDR1 is SGHAT and CDR2 is FQNNGV. The CDR3 is made up of 15 amino acids. After removal of 6 bases from V and 5 bases from J, the junction contained 12 bases not matched to a gene. TCRdb reprocessed the RT-PCR reads via MiXCR and lists one record per CDR3 protein. This sample has about a million distinct CDR3 sequences, with around 17% found just once. This clonotype showed up just a few times. The receptor comes from a human donor who was either an allogeneic HSCT recipient or a stem cell or donor lymphocyte infusion donor (not recorded which). It is not recorded whose cells these are; they may come from a transplant donor. This sequence joins TRBV11-2 and TRBJ2-7; 8 bases are a match to TRBD1. Sequencing used blood, either unsorted or a sorted T cell fraction (not recorded which). CDR3 in amino acids: CASRFLGQGADEQYF. The CDR3 DNA reads TGTGCCAGCAGATTTCTAGGACAGGGAGCGGACGAGCAGTACTTC.